This TCR beta chain was sequenced in a study of T cell repertoires in cytomegalovirus infection. Study at large: A matching HLA type, together with CMV infection, was signaled by public TCR beta signatures.

CDR3 length equals 15 residues. Trimming shortened V by 0 bases and J by 2 bases, and 10 bases separated the two germline ends. Germline V lookup: CDR1 SGHDT, CDR2 YYEEEE. This clonotype was observed a handful of times. What it recognizes is unknown. MiXCR was run by TCRdb on the reads, yielding one entry per CDR3 protein. The sample lists under 200,000 distinct CDR3 sequences, under 20% occurring once. Study outcomes and limitations: Dominating the ex vivo response were TCR beta clonotypes that were CMV-specific and HLA-C-restricted.

The sequence was obtained from a human donor in good health (CMV status not recorded). Some clones in this sample may be carry-over from other donors' samples. The chain is built from TRBV5-6 and TRBJ2-3; D possibly corresponds to TRBD2 (6 bases). Sequenced material: CD8+ T cells from PBMCs. For the CDR3, the DNA is TGTGCCAGCAGCTTGGCGGGGGTGAACACAGATACGCAGTATTTT. It is translated as CASSLAGVNTDTQYF.